A single T cell receptor beta chain is shown here with its context. Its matching antigen is unknown. The source of the sample is a study of cytomegalovirus exposure and HLA in healthy donors. Study-wide results and caveats: In all likelihood, a cluster of highly shared sequence variants was a sequencing artifact. Some public TCRs appeared in many individuals, while most sequences were rare.

PCR was performed using 60 Vbeta and 13 Jbeta primers. Method: immunoSEQ multiplex PCR; TCRdb's copy keeps in-frame clones and lacks some. This sample has around 150,000 clones, with nearly 80% found just once. The CDR3 has 14 amino acids. The V end was cut by 6 bases, the J end by 5 bases, with 16 bases between. Germline values: CDR1 SEHNR, CDR2 FQNEAQ (reference sequence). The source of this sequence is a man in his thirties or forties in good health and CMV-seronegative. The source material was PBMCs. This chain links TRBV7-9 with TRBJ1-1; D is perhaps TRBD1 (5 bases). CDR3 amino acids: CASRVGEVRTEAFF. Written as DNA, the CDR3 is TGTGCCAGCAGAGTAGGGGAAGTAAGGACTGAAGCTTTCTTT.